A single sample gave rise to the 23 T cell receptor beta chains below, sequenced in a study of blood T cell repertoires in COVID-19. Measured with immunoSEQ multiplex PCR; TCRdb has only the in-frame clones, and not every one. This sample has fewer than 200,000 clones; around 84% occur once, and the top ten carry more than 3%. Sequencing was done on a sample of PBMCs or T cells enriched from blood (not recorded which). The receptors were sampled from a woman aged 25 to 39 who had been exposed to COVID-19.

CDR3 coding DNA: TGTGCCAGCAGTGCCCACAGGGCTGGGGCCAACGTCCTGACTTTC. Translating it yields CASSAHRAGANVLTF. The chain employs TRBV25-1 and TRBJ2-6; D perhaps matches TRBD1 (6 bases). This CDR3 contains 15 residues. The V end was cut by 4 bases, the J end by 2 bases, with 9 bases between. Germline CDR1 reads MGHDK; CDR2 reads SYGVNS. Variable domain in full (rest from reference TRBV25-1 and TRBJ2-6): EADIYQTPRYLVIGTGKKITLECSQTMGHDKMYWYQQDPGMELHLIHYSYGVNSTEKGDLSSESTVSRIRTEHFPLTLESARPSHTSQYLCASSAHRAGANVLTFGAGSRLTVL.

The chain uses TRBV27 and TRBJ1-5; perhaps TRBD1 as D (6 bases). This CDR3 comprises 17 residues. Trimming stripped 8 bases from V and 5 bases from J, with 25 bases between. Germline V gene sequence: CDR1 MNHEY, CDR2 SMNVEV (reference sequence). CDR3 sequence: CASHSTSGARVDQPQHF. The CDR3 DNA reads as TGTGCCAGCCACTCCACTTCAGGGGCAAGGGTGGATCAGCCCCAGCATTTT.

V and J are TRBV7-2 and TRBJ1-5; 12 nucleotides match TRBD1. The CDR3 contains 18 residues. Germline V gene lookup returns CDR1 SGHTA and CDR2 FQGNSA. J was trimmed by 2 bases and V by 2 bases; bases with no gene match: 7. The CDR3 loop reads CASSLHSGTGGGNQPQHF. The CDR3 coding sequence is TGTGCCAGCAGCTTACACTCCGGGACAGGGGGCGGCAATCAGCCCCAGCATTTT.

V and J are TRBV6-1 and TRBJ2-7, with D tentatively TRBD2 (5 bases). The germline V gene encodes CDR1 MNHNS and CDR2 SASEGT. With 3 bases removed from V and 4 bases from J, the gap between germline ends came to 13 bases. The CDR3 totals 14 residues. CDR3 DNA sequence: TGTGCCAGCAGTGAGTGGACTGTAAAATACGAGCAGTACTTC. Its protein product is CASSEWTVKYEQYF.

The CDR3 spells CASSGQMNTEAFF. CDR3 DNA sequence: TGTGCCAGCAGTGGACAGATGAACACTGAAGCTTTCTTT. The genes are TRBV2 and TRBJ1-1; tentative D call: TRBD1 (5 bases). Germline lookup yields CDR1 SNHLY and CDR2 FYNNEI. V lost 4 bases and J 0 bases, leaving 6 bases between the germline ends. This CDR3 comprises 13 residues. Full variable domain (missing parts from reference TRBV2 and TRBJ1-1): EPEVTQTPSHQVTQMGQEVILRCVPISNHLYFYWYRQILGQKVEFLVSFYNNEISEKSEIFDDQFSVERPDGSNFTLKIRSTKLEDSAMYFCASSGQMNTEAFFGQGTRLTVV.

The rearrangement uses TRBV18 and TRBJ2-6; 9 bases are shared with TRBD1. The junction had 4 bases not matched to a gene; V was cut back by 2 bases and J by 2 bases. Germline CDR1 reads KGHSH; CDR2 reads LQKENI. This CDR3 region has 17 residues. The CDR3 bases are TGTGCCAGCTCACCAGGGACAGGGAACACTGGGGCCAACGTCCTGACTTTC. Encoded protein: CASSPGTGNTGANVLTF.

V and J are TRBV7-2 and TRBJ2-7, with D uncertain. V was cut by 5 bases and J by 2 bases, with 7 bases left in between. CDR3 length: 12 residues. CDR1 is SGHTA, CDR2 FQGNSA, per germline. For the CDR3, the DNA is TGTGCCAGCAGCCCCGGTACCTACGAGCAGTACTTC. Its protein is CASSPGTYEQYF.

V and J are TRBV2 and TRBJ1-6; possible D gene TRBD1, 5 bases. The CDR3 is 16 amino acids. Looked up from germline, CDR1 is SNHLY and CDR2 is FYNNEI. Trimming took off 1 base at V and 7 bases at J, with 14 bases between the two ends. The CDR3 reads CASSEGWGIGNSPLHF. In nucleotides, the CDR3 is TGTGCCAGCAGTGAAGGGTGGGGCATCGGGAATTCACCCCTCCACTTT.

This rearrangement joins TRBV27 to TRBJ2-7; no firm D call. V dropped 5 bases and J dropped 4 bases, with 12 bases sitting between them. Germline loops: CDR1 MNHEY, CDR2 SMNVEV (reference sequence). The CDR3 contains 13 residues. CDR3 loop: CASSTDKKYEQYF. CDR3 bases: TGTGCCAGCAGTACCGACAAAAAGTACGAGCAGTACTTC.

The chain couples TRBV30 to TRBJ1-1; D remains ambiguous. The CDR3 spans 13 residues. From germline, CDR1 is GTSNPN and CDR2 SVGIG (reference sequence). Trimming pared 2 bases from V and 3 bases from J, leaving 10 bases between. The CDR3 DNA follows: TGTGCCTGGAGTCCCAGAACGTACACTGAAGCTTTCTTT. Translated: CAWSPRTYTEAFF.

The genes are TRBV3-1 (or the pseudogene TRBV3-2) and TRBJ2-5, with 8 bases lining up with TRBD2. CDR1 is LGHDT, CDR2 YNNKEL, per germline (reference sequence). The CDR3 spans 14 residues. V was pared by 3 bases and J by 9 bases, with 9 bases of the junction left unmatched. The DNA of the CDR3 is TGTGCCAGCAGCCATTCCGGACTAGCAAGTTCCCAGTACTTC. Its translation: CASSHSGLASSQYF.

This CDR3 reads CASSPFRPGPMNTEAFF. The CDR3 DNA is TGTGCCAGCAGCCCGTTCCGGCCAGGGCCAATGAACACTGAAGCTTTCTTT. This sequence joins TRBV5-4 and TRBJ1-1, with a weak D call TRBD1 (5 bases). V was cut by 4 bases and J by 0 bases, with 19 bases left in between. The CDR3 sequence is 17 residues long. From germline, CDR1 is SGHNT and CDR2 YYREEE (reference sequence).

The chain couples TRBV11-1 to TRBJ1-5; D is unresolved. The V end was cut by 1 base, the J end by 2 bases, with 6 bases between. The CDR3 runs 14 residues. Germline CDR1 and CDR2: SGHAT and FQDESV (reference sequence). The CDR3 DNA is TGTGCCAGCAGCTTAGGCACGGGCAATCAGCCCCAGCATTTT. This encodes CASSLGTGNQPQHF.

The rearrangement uses TRBV15 and TRBJ1-2; weak D call: TRBD1 (5 bases). Per germline, CDR1 LNHNV and CDR2 YYDKDF (reference sequence). V was cut by 0 bases and J by 7 bases, with 15 bases left in between. This CDR3 is built from 15 residues. In DNA, the CDR3 is TGTGCCACCAGCAGAGAAACAGGCGCTAGGGGTGGCTACACCTTC. The encoded protein is CATSRETGARGGYTF.

V usage is TRBV20-1 and J usage is TRBJ2-5; D call uncertain. The CDR3 length is 10 residues. The germline V gene has CDR1 DFQATT and CDR2 SNEGSKA (reference sequence). The germline V and J ends were trimmed by 6 bases and 5 bases, with 7 bases remaining between them. This CDR3 is CSAVRETQYF. The CDR3 DNA is TGCAGTGCCGTGCGGGAGACCCAGTACTTC.

This clone came up many times. The rearrangement uses TRBV7-3 and TRBJ1-1; 8 nucleotides align to TRBD1. Losses at the gene ends were 4 bases for V and 11 bases for J; bases not matched to a gene: 6. The CDR3 length is 12 residues. CDR1 is SGHTA, CDR2 FQGTGA, per germline. The CDR3 bases are TGTGCCAGCAGCTCAGGGACAGGCAGGGCTTTCTTT. Protein sequence: CASSSGTGRAFF.

V usage is TRBV7-2 and J usage is TRBJ2-7, with D perhaps matching TRBD2 (6 bases). This CDR3 spans 14 amino acids. V was clipped by 0 bases and J by 0 bases, with 6 bases between them. The germline V gene encodes CDR1 SGHTA and CDR2 FQGNSA. The CDR3 region is CASSLAGGSYEQYF. The CDR3 nucleotides read TGTGCCAGCAGCTTAGCGGGGGGCTCCTACGAGCAGTACTTC.

The CDR3 here is CASSSSGQGRGPQHF. The CDR3 DNA is TGTGCCAGCAGCTCCTCCGGACAGGGGCGGGGGCCCCAGCATTTT. The rearrangement links TRBV5-6 to TRBJ1-5; 9 bases are shared with TRBD1. Looked up from germline, CDR1 is SGHDT and CDR2 is YYEEEE. CDR3 length equals 15 residues. Trimming took 3 bases from V and 9 from J; bases not matched to a gene: 10.

The rearrangement uses TRBV7-6 and TRBJ2-1; TRBD2 matches at 9 bases. Germline V gene sequence: CDR1 SGHVS, CDR2 FNYEAQ. Trimming at V came to 1 base and at J to 2 bases, leaving 3 bases not matched to a gene. The CDR3 covers 16 residues. The CDR3 DNA reads as TGTGCCAGCAGCTTAGTAGCGGGGGCCGCCTACAATGAGCAGTTCTTC. Translating it yields CASSLVAGAAYNEQFF.

This chain connects TRBV6-5 to TRBJ2-7; D may be TRBD2 (5 bases). CDR1 is MNHEY and CDR2 is SVGAGI in the germline V gene. There are 13 residues in the CDR3. Between the trimmed V and J ends, which lost 8 bases and 2 bases, there was a span of 13 bases. Written as DNA, the CDR3 is TGTGCCAGCGGAAAGAGAGGGACCTACGAGCAGTACTTC. This encodes CASGKRGTYEQYF.

The chain uses TRBV4-3 and TRBJ1-1, with a possible D match to TRBD1 (5 bases). From germline, CDR1 is LGHNA and CDR2 YSLEER. The CDR3 is made up of 15 amino acids. The germline V and J ends were trimmed by 4 bases and 7 bases, with 19 bases remaining between them. The CDR3 DNA is TGCGCCAGCAGCCCCCGGGCCTTCTCGGGGGATGAAGCTTTCTTT. Its translation: CASSPRAFSGDEAFF.

As DNA, the CDR3 is TGTGCCAGCAGCTCCCCACCTTTCGTAGCGGAGGGAGATACGCAGTATTTT. Translated, it gives CASSSPPFVAEGDTQYF. The V gene is TRBV11-2, the J gene TRBJ2-3, with TRBD2 as a possible D gene (6 bases). CDR3 length: 17 residues. Germline V CDR1 and CDR2: SGHAT, FQNNGV. V gave up 4 bases and J gave up 5 bases, with 22 bases separating them.

Details on this clone: One end of the junction does not line up with germline, which may come from a read error. The V gene is TRBV27, the J gene TRBJ2-7; TRBD2 matches at 10 bases. CDR1 is MNHEY, CDR2 SMNVEV, per germline (reference sequence). This CDR3 comprises 14 residues. The CDR3 DNA sequence: TGTGCCAGCAGTTTAGGACTAGCGGCTTACGGGCAGTACTTC. Translating it yields CASSLGLAAYGQYF.